The TCR beta chain described here comes from a study of CD8+ T cells in alopecia areata. Extracted RNA was reverse transcribed, and the resulting cDNA served as sequencing template. Method: immunoSEQ multiplex PCR; TCRdb's copy keeps in-frame clones and lacks some. Of more than 90,000 clones in the sample, roughly 55% were seen once. Comment on this clone: What it binds is unknown.

CDR1 PRHDT and CDR2 FYEKMQ come from the germline V gene (reference sequence). CDR3 size: 16 residues. The V and J ends lost 2 bases and 0 bases respectively, with 13 bases between them. Study-wide results and caveats: Resident alphabeta T cells of normal skin are also sequenced in scalp samples. Especially in alopecia totalis/universalis, lesional scalp showed greater clonality than normal scalp did.

The treatment was: oral pan-JAK inhibitor, 5-10 mg twice daily. Peripheral blood and lesional scalp punch biopsies came from alopecia areata patients. The researchers isolated CD4+ and CD8+ T cells from PBMCs by sorting. The chain combines TRBV13 with TRBJ1-2; D is uncertain. This clonotype was obtained from a human donor with alopecia areata. The input for sequencing was CD8+ T cells sorted from blood, taken at week 24, from a patient treated with tofacitinib. The CDR3 DNA is TGTGCCAGCAGCTTACGTACTTGGAGCTCTAACTATGGCTACACCTTC. Its translation is CASSLRTWSSNYGYTF.